This entry lists 5 T cell receptor beta chains sequenced from one sample in a study of T cell repertoires in cytomegalovirus infection. These receptors' antigens are unknown. TCRdb passed the reads through MiXCR, listing each CDR3 protein once. Found here are some 900,000 distinct CDR3 sequences, around a third of them singletons; the top ten hold roughly 12%. The sequencing here drew on cultured CD8+ T cells from PBMCs, taken from culture after CMV antigen stimulation. These receptors were taken from a human donor in good health (CMV status not recorded). Some clones in this sample may be carry-over from other donors' samples.

This chain joins TRBV6-6 and TRBJ1-1, with D possibly TRBD1 on 6 matching bases. The CDR3 spans 17 residues. V was cut by 0 bases and J by 0 bases, with 14 bases left in between. Looked up from germline, CDR1 is MNHNY and CDR2 is SVGAGI (reference sequence). The CDR3 is CASSYSRDNRMNTEAFF. For the CDR3, the DNA is TGTGCCAGCAGTTACTCCCGGGACAACCGTATGAACACTGAAGCTTTCTTT.

There are a few counts of this clonotype. This chain joins TRBV19 and TRBJ2-7; D not resolved. Per the germline V gene, CDR1 is LNHDA and CDR2 is SQIVND (reference sequence). V was clipped by 5 bases and J by 2 bases, with 16 bases between them. This CDR3 contains 15 residues. The CDR3 loop reads CASSVVVASTYEQYF. CDR3 nucleotide sequence: TGTGCCAGTAGTGTGGTGGTAGCCTCAACCTACGAGCAGTACTTC. Supplemented by reference TRBV19 and TRBJ2-7, the full variable domain reads DGGITQSPKYLFRKEGQNVTLSCEQNLNHDAMYWYRQDPGQGLRLIYYSQIVNDFQKGDIAEGYSVSREKKESFPLTVTSAQKNPTAFYLCASSVVVASTYEQYFGPGTRLTVT.

The chain combines TRBV2 with TRBJ2-1; unclear D gene. Trimming removed 8 bases at V and 8 bases at J, with 25 bases between. The V gene's germline CDR1 is SNHLY and CDR2 FYNNEI. This CDR3 region has 16 residues. CDR3 DNA sequence: TGTGCCAGCGTGGGGATTGGACCTCTCCCCAAACATGAGCAGTTCTTC. It encodes CASVGIGPLPKHEQFF.

As regards this clonotype: The germline gene is not matched at one end of the junction; a read error may be the cause. The V call is TRBV7-6, the J call TRBJ2-7; 8 bases map to TRBD1. This CDR3 is 15 amino acids long. Germline-derived CDR1 and CDR2 are SGHVS and FNYEAQ. CDR3 residues: CASSLAAGGYYEQYF. In nucleotides, the CDR3 is TGTGCTAGCAGCTTAGCGGCAGGGGGCTACTACGAGCAGTACTTC. Filled out from reference TRBV7-6 and TRBJ2-7, the complete variable domain reads GAGVSQSPRYKVTKRGQDVALRCDPISGHVSLYWYRQALGQGPEFLTYFNYEAQQDKSGLPNDRFSAERPEGSISTLTIQRTEQRDSAMYRCASSLAAGGYYEQYFGPGTRLTVT.

The V and J genes are TRBV2 and TRBJ2-1, with TRBD1 identical over 10 bases. From germline, CDR1 is SNHLY and CDR2 FYNNEI. V lost 6 bases to trimming and J lost 6 bases; unmatched junction nucleotides: 8. This CDR3 spans 15 amino acids. The CDR3 sequence: CASSYRDRGFNEQFF. The CDR3 bases are TGTGCCAGCAGCTACCGGGACAGGGGATTCAATGAGCAGTTCTTC.